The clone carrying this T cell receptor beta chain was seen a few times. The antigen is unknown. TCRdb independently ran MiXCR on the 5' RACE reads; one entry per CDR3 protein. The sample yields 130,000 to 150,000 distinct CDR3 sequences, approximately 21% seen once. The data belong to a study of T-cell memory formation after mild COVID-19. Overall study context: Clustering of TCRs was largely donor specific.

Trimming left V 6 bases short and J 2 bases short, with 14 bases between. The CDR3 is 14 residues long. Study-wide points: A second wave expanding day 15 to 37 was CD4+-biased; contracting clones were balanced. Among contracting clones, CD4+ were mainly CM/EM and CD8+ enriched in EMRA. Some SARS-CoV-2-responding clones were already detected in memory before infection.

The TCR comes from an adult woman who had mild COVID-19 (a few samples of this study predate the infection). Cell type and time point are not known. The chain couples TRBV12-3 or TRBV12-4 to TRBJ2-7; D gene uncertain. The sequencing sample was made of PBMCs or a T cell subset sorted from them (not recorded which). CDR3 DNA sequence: TGTGCCAGCAGCCCCTCGGGCAGGCCCTACGAGCAGTACTTC. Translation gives CASSPSGRPYEQYF.